Listed here are 10 T cell receptor beta chains from one sample, sequenced in a study of beta chain features in type 1 diabetes. All of the isolated RNA was reverse transcribed, so expressed TCRB transcripts were sequenced. Sequencing used immunoSEQ multiplex PCR; TCRdb keeps in-frame clones, though not all of them. The sample holds 810,000 or so clones, roughly a sixth seen once. Material: naive CD4+ T cells from blood. The receptor set was obtained from a woman aged 18-29 years in good health.

The CDR3 region has the DNA TGTGCCAGCAGCTCAAAGACAGGCTCCGAAGCTTTCTTT. This gives the protein CASSSKTGSEAFF. The chain uses TRBV5-4 and TRBJ1-1; tentatively, D is TRBD1 (6 bases). Germline lookup yields CDR1 SGHNT and CDR2 YYREEE (reference sequence). The CDR3 loop spans 13 amino acids. V shed 3 bases and J shed 8 bases, with 14 bases lying between them.

This rearrangement joins TRBV11-2 to TRBJ2-1; 12 nucleotides match TRBD2. Germline V gene sequence: CDR1 SGHAT, CDR2 FQNNGV. CDR3 length equals 16 residues. V trimming: 6 bases; J trimming: 4 bases; junction bases outside the gene matches: 7. The CDR3 DNA reads as TGTGCCAGCAGTTATGGACTAGCGGGAATATACAATGAGCAGTTCTTC. This codes for CASSYGLAGIYNEQFF.

In this sample, this clone turned up a few times. The chain employs TRBV4-2 and TRBJ2-7; TRBD2 might be the D (5 bases). V was cut by 1 base and J by 6 bases, with 16 bases left in between. The CDR3 loop spans 15 amino acids. Germline V gives CDR1 LGHNA, CDR2 YNFKEQ. In nucleotides, the CDR3 is TGTGCCAGCAGCCAAGGAGGGCAACCTCCAACCGAGCAGTACTTC. This gives the protein CASSQGGQPPTEQYF.

This clone was seen more than once but under ten times. The CDR3 DNA sequence: TGTGCCATCAGTTCAAATCCGGGCCTCGCCGACTATGGCTACACCTTC. It yields the protein CAISSNPGLADYGYTF. This sequence joins TRBV10-3 and TRBJ1-2; unclear D gene. V was clipped by 5 bases and J by 3 bases, with 19 bases between them. The germline V gene encodes CDR1 ENHRY and CDR2 SYGVKD. The CDR3 is made up of 16 amino acids.

The chain employs TRBV28 and TRBJ2-3; D tentatively reads TRBD1 or TRBD2 (5 bases each). The CDR3 loop spans 17 amino acids. CDR1 MDHEN and CDR2 SYDVKM come from the germline V gene. V was trimmed by 3 bases and J by 2 bases, leaving 18 bases between them. The CDR3 DNA sequence: TGTGCCAGCAGTTTTTCACACTCCGGGGCAGACACAGATACGCAGTATTTT. Its protein product is CASSFSHSGADTDTQYF.

The chain is built from TRBV7-9 and TRBJ2-1; 7 nucleotides match TRBD2. The CDR3 is made up of 16 amino acids. CDR1 and CDR2 from the germline V gene are SEHNR and FQNEAQ (reference sequence). After removal of 1 base from V and 3 bases from J, the junction contained 6 bases not matched to a gene. CDR3 protein: CASSLGSSGNYNEQFF. The CDR3 DNA is TGTGCCAGCAGCTTAGGTTCTAGCGGCAACTACAATGAGCAGTTCTTC.

About this clone: Additional DNA sequences in this sample encode the identical CDR3. The chain joins TRBV25-1 to TRBJ2-5; TRBD2 matches 7 bases. The CDR3 sequence is 15 residues long. The ends lost 4 bases at V and 6 bases at J; junction bases unmatched: 11. In germline, CDR1 is MGHDK, CDR2 SYGVNS. CDR3 protein: CASSGFLAGEKTQYF. In nucleotides, the CDR3 is TGTGCCAGCAGTGGGTTTTTGGCGGGAGAGAAGACCCAGTACTTC. Complete variable domain (other parts from reference TRBV25-1 and TRBJ2-5): EADIYQTPRYLVIGTGKKITLECSQTMGHDKMYWYQQDPGMELHLIHYSYGVNSTEKGDLSSESTVSRIRTEHFPLTLESARPSHTSQYLCASSGFLAGEKTQYFGPGTRLLVL.

This clone appeared a few times. This rearrangement joins TRBV7-8 to TRBJ2-1; TRBD2 aligns across 7 bases. The junction had 10 bases not matched to a gene; V was cut back by 3 bases and J by 8 bases. Germline V gene sequence: CDR1 SGHVS, CDR2 FQNEAQ. CDR3 length: 15 amino acids. The CDR3: CASSLGGRRNYEQFF. The CDR3 DNA is TGTGCCAGCAGCTTGGGGGGGAGACGGAATTATGAGCAGTTCTTC.

This clone was seen a handful of times. The chain carries TRBV4-3 and TRBJ2-5, with 10 nucleotides matching TRBD2. Germline CDR1 and CDR2: LGHNA and YSLEER. V lost 4 bases and J lost 2; bases outside the gene matches: 4. This CDR3 has 15 residues. The CDR3 DNA reads TGCGCCAGCAGCCTGCGACTAGCGGGTCAAGAGACCCAGTACTTC. Translating it yields CASSLRLAGQETQYF.

V usage is TRBV5-4 and J usage is TRBJ2-7; 10 bases line up with TRBD1. The CDR3 extends over 16 amino acids. Trimming removed 2 bases from V and 5 bases from J; junction bases left unmatched: 10. Germline CDR1 SGHNT, CDR2 YYREEE (reference sequence). The CDR3 here is CASSLAPRQGANEQYF. The CDR3 DNA is TGTGCCAGCAGCTTAGCCCCAAGACAGGGGGCGAACGAGCAGTACTTC.